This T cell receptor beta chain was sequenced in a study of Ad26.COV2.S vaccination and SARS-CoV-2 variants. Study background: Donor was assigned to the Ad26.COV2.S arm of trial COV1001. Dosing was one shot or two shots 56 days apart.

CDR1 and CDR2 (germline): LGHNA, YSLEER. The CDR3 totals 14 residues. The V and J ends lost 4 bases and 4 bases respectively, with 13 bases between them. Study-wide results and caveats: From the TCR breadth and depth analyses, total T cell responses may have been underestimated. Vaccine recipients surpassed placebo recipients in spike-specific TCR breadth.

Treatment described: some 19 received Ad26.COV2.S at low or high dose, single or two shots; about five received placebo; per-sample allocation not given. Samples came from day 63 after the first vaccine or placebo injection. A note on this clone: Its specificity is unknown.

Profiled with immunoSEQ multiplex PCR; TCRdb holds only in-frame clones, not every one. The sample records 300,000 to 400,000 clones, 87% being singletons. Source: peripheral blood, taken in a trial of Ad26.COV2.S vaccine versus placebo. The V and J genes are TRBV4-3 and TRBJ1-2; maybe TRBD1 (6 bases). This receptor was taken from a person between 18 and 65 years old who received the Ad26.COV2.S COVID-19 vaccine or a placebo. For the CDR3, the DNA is TGCGCCAGCAGCCTTTCCGGGACAACCTATGGCTACACCTTC. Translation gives CASSLSGTTYGYTF.